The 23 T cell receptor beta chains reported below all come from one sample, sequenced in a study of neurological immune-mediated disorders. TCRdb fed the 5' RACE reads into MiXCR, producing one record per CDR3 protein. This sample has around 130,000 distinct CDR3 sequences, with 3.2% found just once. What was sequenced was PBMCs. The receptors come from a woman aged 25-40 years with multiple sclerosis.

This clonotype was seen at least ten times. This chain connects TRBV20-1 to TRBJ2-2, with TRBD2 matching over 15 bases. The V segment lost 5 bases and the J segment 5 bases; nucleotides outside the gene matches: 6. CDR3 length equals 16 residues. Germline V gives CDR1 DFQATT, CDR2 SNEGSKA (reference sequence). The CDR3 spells CSAGGLAGGKTGELFF. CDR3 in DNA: TGCAGTGCTGGAGGACTAGCGGGAGGGAAGACCGGGGAGCTGTTTTTT.

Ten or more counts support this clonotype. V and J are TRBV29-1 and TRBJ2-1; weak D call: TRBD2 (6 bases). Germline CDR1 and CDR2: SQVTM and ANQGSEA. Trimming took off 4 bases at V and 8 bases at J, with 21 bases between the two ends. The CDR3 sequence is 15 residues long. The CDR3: CSVVPLPQAGDEQFF. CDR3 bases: TGCAGCGTTGTCCCCCTTCCCCAAGCGGGTGATGAGCAGTTCTTC.

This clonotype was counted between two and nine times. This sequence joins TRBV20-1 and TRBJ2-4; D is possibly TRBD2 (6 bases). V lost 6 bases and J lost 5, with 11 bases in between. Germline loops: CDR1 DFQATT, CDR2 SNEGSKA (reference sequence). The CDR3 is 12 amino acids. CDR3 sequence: CSAIGGENIQYF. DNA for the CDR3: TGCAGTGCCATTGGCGGGGAAAACATTCAGTACTTC.

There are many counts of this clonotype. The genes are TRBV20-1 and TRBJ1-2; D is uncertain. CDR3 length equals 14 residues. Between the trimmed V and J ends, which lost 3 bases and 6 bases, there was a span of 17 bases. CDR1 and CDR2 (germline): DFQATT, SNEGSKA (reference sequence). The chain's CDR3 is CSARDPERMDGYTF. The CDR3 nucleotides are TGCAGTGCTAGGGACCCAGAAAGGATGGATGGCTACACCTTC.

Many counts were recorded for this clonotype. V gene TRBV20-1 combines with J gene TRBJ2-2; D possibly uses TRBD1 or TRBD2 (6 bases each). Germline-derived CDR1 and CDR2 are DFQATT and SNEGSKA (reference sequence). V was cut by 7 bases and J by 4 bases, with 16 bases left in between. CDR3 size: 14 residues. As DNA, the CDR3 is TGCAGTGTCGGAAGGGGGGCCGCCACCGGGGAGCTGTTTTTT. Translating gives CSVGRGAATGELFF.

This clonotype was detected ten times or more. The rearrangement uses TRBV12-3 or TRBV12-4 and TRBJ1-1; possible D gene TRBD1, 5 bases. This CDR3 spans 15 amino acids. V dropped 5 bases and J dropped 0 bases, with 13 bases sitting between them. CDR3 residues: CASSPLGGVNTEAFF. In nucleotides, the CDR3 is TGTGCCAGCAGTCCCCTGGGGGGTGTGAACACTGAAGCTTTCTTT.

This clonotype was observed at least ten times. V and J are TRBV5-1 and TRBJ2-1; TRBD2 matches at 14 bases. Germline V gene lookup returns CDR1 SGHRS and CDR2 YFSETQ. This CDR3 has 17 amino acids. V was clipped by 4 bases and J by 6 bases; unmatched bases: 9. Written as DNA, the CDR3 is TGCGCCAGCAGCCTGCAAGGGACTAGCGGGAGTCGCAATGAGCAGTTCTTC. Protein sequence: CASSLQGTSGSRNEQFF.

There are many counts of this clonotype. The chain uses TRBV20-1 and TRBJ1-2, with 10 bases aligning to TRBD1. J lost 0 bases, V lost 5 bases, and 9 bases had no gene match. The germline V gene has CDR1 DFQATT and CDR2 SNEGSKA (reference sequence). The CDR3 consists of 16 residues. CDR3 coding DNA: TGCAGTGCTCGGGGACAGGGGCGGAGAGCTAACTATGGCTACACCTTC. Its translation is CSARGQGRRANYGYTF.

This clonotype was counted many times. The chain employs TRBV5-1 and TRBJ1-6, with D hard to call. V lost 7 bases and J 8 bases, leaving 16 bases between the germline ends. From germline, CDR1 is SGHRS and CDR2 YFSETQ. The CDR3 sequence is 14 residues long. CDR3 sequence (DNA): TGCGCCAGCCGGTCGGGAACAGCTTATTCACCCCTCCACTTT. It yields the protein CASRSGTAYSPLHF.

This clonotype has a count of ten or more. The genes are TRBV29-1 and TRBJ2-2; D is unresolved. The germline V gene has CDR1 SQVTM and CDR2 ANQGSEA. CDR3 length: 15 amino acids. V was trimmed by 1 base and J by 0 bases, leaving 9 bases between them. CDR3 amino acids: CSVEAPTTNTGELFF. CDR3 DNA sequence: TGCAGCGTTGAAGCCCCCACAACGAACACCGGGGAGCTGTTTTTT.

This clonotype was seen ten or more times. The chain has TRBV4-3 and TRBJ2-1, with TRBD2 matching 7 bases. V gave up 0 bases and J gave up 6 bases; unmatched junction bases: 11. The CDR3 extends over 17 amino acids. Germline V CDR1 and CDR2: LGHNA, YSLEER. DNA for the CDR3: TGCGCCAGCAGCCAAGATCGGCTAGCGGAAGAAACCAATGAGCAGTTCTTC. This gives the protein CASSQDRLAEETNEQFF.

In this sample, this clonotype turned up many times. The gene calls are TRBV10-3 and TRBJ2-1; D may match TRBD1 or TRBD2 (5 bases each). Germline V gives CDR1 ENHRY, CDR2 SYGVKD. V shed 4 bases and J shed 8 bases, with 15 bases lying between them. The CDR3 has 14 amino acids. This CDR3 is CAISAGTDRDEQFF. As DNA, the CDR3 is TGTGCCATCAGTGCCGGGACGGATAGAGATGAGCAGTTCTTC.

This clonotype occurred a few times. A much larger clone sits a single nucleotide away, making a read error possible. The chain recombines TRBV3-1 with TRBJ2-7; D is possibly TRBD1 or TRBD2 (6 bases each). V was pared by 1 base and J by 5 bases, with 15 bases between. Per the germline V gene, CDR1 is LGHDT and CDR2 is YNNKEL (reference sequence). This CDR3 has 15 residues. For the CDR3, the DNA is TGTGCCAGCAGCCAAGTAGGAAAGGGGGGCGACGAGCAGTACTTC. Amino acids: CASSQVGKGGDEQYF.

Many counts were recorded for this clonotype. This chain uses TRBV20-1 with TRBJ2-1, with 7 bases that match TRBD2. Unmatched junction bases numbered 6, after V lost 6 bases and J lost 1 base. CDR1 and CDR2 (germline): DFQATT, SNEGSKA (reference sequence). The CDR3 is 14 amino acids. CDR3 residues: CSATGLLSYNEQFF. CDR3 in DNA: TGCAGTGCAACGGGACTACTTTCCTACAATGAGCAGTTCTTC.

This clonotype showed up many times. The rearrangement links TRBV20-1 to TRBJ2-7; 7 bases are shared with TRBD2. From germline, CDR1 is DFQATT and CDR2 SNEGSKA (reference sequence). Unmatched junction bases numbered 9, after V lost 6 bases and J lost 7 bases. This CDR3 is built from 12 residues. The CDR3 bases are TGCAGTGCGCGGGACTACCGGGGTGAGCAGTACTTC. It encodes CSARDYRGEQYF.

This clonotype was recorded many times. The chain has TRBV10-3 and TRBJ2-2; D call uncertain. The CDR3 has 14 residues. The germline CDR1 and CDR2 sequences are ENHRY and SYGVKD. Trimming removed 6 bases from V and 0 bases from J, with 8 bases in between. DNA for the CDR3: TGTGCCATCAGCGTAACCACGAACACCGGGGAGCTGTTTTTT. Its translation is CAISVTTNTGELFF.

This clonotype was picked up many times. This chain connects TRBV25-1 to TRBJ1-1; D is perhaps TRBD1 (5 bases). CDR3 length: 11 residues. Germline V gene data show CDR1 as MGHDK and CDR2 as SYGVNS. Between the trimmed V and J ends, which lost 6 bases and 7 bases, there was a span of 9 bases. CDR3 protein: CASRETDEAFF. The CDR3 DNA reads TGTGCCAGCAGGGAGACAGATGAAGCTTTCTTT.

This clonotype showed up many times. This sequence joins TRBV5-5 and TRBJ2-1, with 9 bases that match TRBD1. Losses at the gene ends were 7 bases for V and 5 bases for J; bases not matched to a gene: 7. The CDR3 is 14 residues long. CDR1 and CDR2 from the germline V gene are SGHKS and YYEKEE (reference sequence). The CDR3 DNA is TGTGCCAGCGACCGGGACAGGGTTAACAATGAGCAGTTCTTC. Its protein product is CASDRDRVNNEQFF.

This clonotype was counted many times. The CDR3 region is CASSLRRRGETQYF. For the CDR3, the DNA is TGTGCCAGCAGCTTACGACGGAGGGGAGAGACCCAGTACTTC. The chain couples TRBV7-2 to TRBJ2-5; D is possibly TRBD2 (6 bases). The CDR3 spans 14 residues. Germline V CDR1 and CDR2: SGHTA, FQGNSA. With 2 bases removed from V and 4 bases from J, the gap between germline ends came to 11 bases.

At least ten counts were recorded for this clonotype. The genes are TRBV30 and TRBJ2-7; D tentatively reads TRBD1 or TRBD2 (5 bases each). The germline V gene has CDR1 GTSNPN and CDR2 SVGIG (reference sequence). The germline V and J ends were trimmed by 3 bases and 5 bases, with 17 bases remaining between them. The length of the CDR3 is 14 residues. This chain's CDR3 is CAWSVGTVIHEQYF. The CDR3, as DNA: TGTGCCTGGAGCGTTGGGACGGTCATCCACGAGCAGTACTTC.

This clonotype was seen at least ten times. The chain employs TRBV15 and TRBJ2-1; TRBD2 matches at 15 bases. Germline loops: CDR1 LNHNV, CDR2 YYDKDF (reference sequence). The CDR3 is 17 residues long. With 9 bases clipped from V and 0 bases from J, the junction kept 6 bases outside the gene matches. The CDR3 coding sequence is TGTGCCACGGGCGGACTAGCGGGAGGGCCCTCCTACAATGAGCAGTTCTTC. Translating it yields CATGGLAGGPSYNEQFF.

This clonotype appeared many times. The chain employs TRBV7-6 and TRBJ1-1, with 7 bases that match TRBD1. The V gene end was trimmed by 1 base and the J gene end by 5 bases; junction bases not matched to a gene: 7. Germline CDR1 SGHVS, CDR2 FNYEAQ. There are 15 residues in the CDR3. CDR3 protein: CASSLEGAPGTEAFF. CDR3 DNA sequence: TGTGCCAGCAGCTTAGAGGGGGCGCCTGGAACTGAAGCTTTCTTT.

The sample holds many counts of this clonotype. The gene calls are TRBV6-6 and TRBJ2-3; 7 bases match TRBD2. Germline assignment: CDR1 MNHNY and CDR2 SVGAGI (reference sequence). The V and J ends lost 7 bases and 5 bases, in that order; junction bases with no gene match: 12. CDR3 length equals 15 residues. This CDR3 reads CASNQGEGTRDTQYF. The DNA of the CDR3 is TGTGCCAGCAACCAAGGGGAGGGTACCAGAGATACGCAGTATTTT.